The 17 T cell receptor beta chains below all came from one sample that was sequenced in a study of T cells after posttransplantation cyclophosphamide (dated by TCRdb to 2016 to 2018). The library was built by means of the immunoSEQ multiplex PCR assay. Imported from immuneACCESS, the table was reduced by TCRdb to in-frame sequences with V and J called. These copies leave out some clones; in studies compared against another copy, an unresolved V gene accounts for under half, and the cause of the remainder is not known. Here the sample has roughly 20,000 clones; 98% occur a single time. Roughly 0.17% of the sample comes from the top ten. Viable CD3+CD4+ or CD3+CD8+ cells that were CCR7+CD45RA+CD45RO-CD95-CD27+CD28+ were defined as naive T cells. Sample: naive CD4+ T cells sorted from PBMCs. These receptor sequences come from a man in his forties in good health, CMV-negative, and a related stem cell transplant donor.

The gene calls are TRBV4-1 and TRBJ2-5; weak D call: TRBD1 (5 bases). Germline values: CDR1 MGHRA, CDR2 YSYEKL. There are 13 residues in the CDR3. V was clipped by 5 bases and J by 2 bases, with 9 bases between them. CDR3: CASSRTPQETQYF. The DNA for the CDR3 is TGCGCCAGCAGCAGGACACCTCAAGAGACCCAGTACTTC.

The J gene is TRBJ1-3, the V gene TRBV28, with D possibly matching TRBD1 (5 bases). Germline V gene data show CDR1 as MDHEN and CDR2 as SYDVKM. Trimming shortened V by 6 bases and J by 1 base, and 10 bases separated the two germline ends. There are 14 residues in the CDR3. Here the CDR3 reads CASRRGGSGNTIYF. CDR3 DNA: TGTGCCAGCAGGAGGGGAGGATCTGGAAACACCATATATTTT.

The chain couples TRBV28 to TRBJ1-2; D remains unclear. The V gene's germline CDR1 is MDHEN and CDR2 SYDVKM. The length of the CDR3 is 12 residues. Trimming left V 5 bases short and J 3 bases short, with 7 bases between. Here the CDR3 reads CASSPGDYGYTF. The CDR3 DNA follows: TGTGCCAGCAGTCCCGGGGACTATGGCTACACCTTC.

This clone was recorded only once. This chain uses TRBV11-2 with TRBJ1-5, with a tentative D call TRBD1 (5 bases). The V and J ends lost 1 base and 5 bases respectively, with 12 bases between them. CDR1 is SGHAT, CDR2 FQNNGV, per germline. The CDR3 loop spans 15 amino acids. CDR3 DNA: TGTGCCAGCAGCTTAGGGCAGGGTGGGGATCAGCCCCAGCATTTT. This codes for CASSLGQGGDQPQHF.

V usage is TRBV7-2 and J usage is TRBJ1-1, with D perhaps TRBD1 (5 bases). Trimming cost V 5 bases and J 5 bases, with 18 bases left between them. Germline V gene lookup returns CDR1 SGHTA and CDR2 FQGNSA. The CDR3 has 15 amino acids. The CDR3 DNA reads TGTGCCAGCAGCCCAGAATACCTCCAGGGAACTGAAGCTTTCTTT. Its translation is CASSPEYLQGTEAFF.

The chain is built from TRBV28 and TRBJ1-5; 7 bases are a match to TRBD1. Germline CDR1 and CDR2: MDHEN and SYDVKM. This CDR3 spans 15 amino acids. The ends lost 3 bases at V and 3 bases at J; junction bases unmatched: 5. CDR3 in amino acids: CASSFFDRDNQPQHF. DNA of the CDR3: TGTGCCAGCAGTTTTTTTGACAGGGACAATCAGCCCCAGCATTTT.

V and J are TRBV9 and TRBJ2-2, with 11 bases matching TRBD2. The germline CDR1 and CDR2 sequences are SGDLS and YYNGEE. V lost 4 bases and J lost 5; bases outside the gene matches: 4. The CDR3 length is 15 residues. The DNA of the CDR3 is TGTGCCAGCAGCCCCCGGACTAGCGGGACCGGGGAGCTGTTTTTT. Amino acids: CASSPRTSGTGELFF.

The rearrangement uses TRBV28 and TRBJ2-7; 7 nucleotides match TRBD2. Germline V gene data show CDR1 as MDHEN and CDR2 as SYDVKM. Trimming at V came to 1 base and at J to 9 bases, leaving 12 bases not matched to a gene. This CDR3 has 15 amino acids. The CDR3 here is CASSLSAGPRFVQYF. The CDR3 nucleotides read TGTGCCAGCAGTTTATCAGCGGGGCCCCGGTTTGTGCAGTACTTC.

V gene TRBV11-3 combines with J gene TRBJ2-3, with 8 bases aligning to TRBD1. Trimming took 5 bases from V and 2 from J; bases not matched to a gene: 3. CDR3 length equals 14 residues. Germline V lookup: CDR1 SGHNT, CDR2 YENEEA. The chain's CDR3 is CASSPGGPTDTQYF. The DNA for the CDR3 is TGTGCCAGCAGCCCAGGGGGCCCCACAGATACGCAGTATTTT.

V gene TRBV19 combines with J gene TRBJ2-1; D is possibly TRBD1 (6 bases). The CDR3 is 14 amino acids. Deletions cut 5 bases from V and 9 bases from J, with 17 bases between. CDR1 and CDR2 from the germline V gene are LNHDA and SQIVND (reference sequence). In nucleotides, the CDR3 is TGTGCCAGTAGTTCAGGGGCGGGTAGAGGTGAGCAGTTCTTC. Protein sequence: CASSSGAGRGEQFF.

This rearrangement joins TRBV29-1 to TRBJ2-7; D ambiguous. The CDR3 has 15 amino acids. V was pared by 2 bases and J by 2 bases, with 16 bases between. CDR1 and CDR2 from the germline V gene are SQVTM and ANQGSEA. CDR3 bases: TGCAGCGTTGAATCTGGGCTCCCCAGTCCCTACGAGCAGTACTTC. Protein sequence: CSVESGLPSPYEQYF.

Of note for this clone: At one end, the junction sequence differs from germline, possibly due to a read error. CDR3 protein: CASRLGTGQFGELFF. The DNA for the CDR3 is TGTGCCAGCAGATTAGGAACGGGACAGTTCGGGGAGCTGTTTTTT. V is TRBV7-9 and J is TRBJ2-2, with 7 positions matching TRBD1. There are 15 residues in the CDR3. The germline CDR1 and CDR2 sequences are SEHNR and FQNEAQ (reference sequence).

The genes are TRBV5-1 and TRBJ2-7, with 12 bases fitting TRBD2. This CDR3 is 14 amino acids long. Germline CDR1 and CDR2: SGHRS and YFSETQ. The J segment lost 4 bases and the V segment lost 3 bases, leaving 2 bases of the junction unmatched. CDR3 coding DNA: TGCGCCAGCAGCTCCGGACTAGCGGGATACGAGCAGTACTTC. Its translation: CASSSGLAGYEQYF. Filled out from reference TRBV5-1 and TRBJ2-7, the complete variable domain reads KAGVTQTPRYLIKTRGQQVTLSCSPISGHRSVSWYQQTPGQGLQFLFEYFSETQRNKGNFPGRFSGRQFSNSRSEMNVSTLELGDSALYLCASSSGLAGYEQYFGPGTRLTVT.

This clone came up once. This chain joins TRBV7-8 and TRBJ1-3, with D tentatively TRBD1 (5 bases). Trimming removed 1 base at V and 0 bases at J, with 10 bases between. CDR3 length: 16 amino acids. Per germline, CDR1 SGHVS and CDR2 FQNEAQ. The chain's CDR3 is CASSLERTFSGNTIYF. The CDR3 nucleotides read TGTGCCAGCAGCTTAGAACGGACATTCTCTGGAAACACCATATATTTT. The variable domain in full, completed from reference TRBV7-8 and TRBJ1-3, reads GAGVSQSPRYKVAKRGQDVALRCDPISGHVSLFWYQQALGQGPEFLTYFQNEAQLDKSGLPSDRFFAERPEGSVSTLKIQRTQQEDSAVYLCASSLERTFSGNTIYFGEGSWLTVV.

The genes are TRBV7-9 and TRBJ2-2; D may be TRBD1 (5 bases). The germline V gene has CDR1 SEHNR and CDR2 FQNEAQ (reference sequence). This CDR3 has 13 amino acids. V lost 9 bases to trimming and J lost 0 bases, with 8 bases between them. CDR3: CARQDTNTGELFF. CDR3 DNA: TGTGCCAGACAGGACACGAACACCGGGGAGCTGTTTTTT.

This chain uses TRBV15 with TRBJ2-2; TRBD2 might be the D (5 bases). The germline V gene has CDR1 LNHNV and CDR2 YYDKDF (reference sequence). This CDR3 region has 19 residues. V dropped 0 bases and J dropped 0 bases, with 17 bases sitting between them. This chain's CDR3 is CATSRDSALRAANTGELFF. For the CDR3, the DNA is TGTGCCACCAGCAGAGATTCAGCTCTGCGGGCCGCGAACACCGGGGAGCTGTTTTTT.

Details on this clone: The junction and the germline gene differ at one end; a read error may be behind it. The CDR3 sequence: CVSSPGGLGANVLTF. The CDR3 DNA sequence: TGTGTCAGCAGCCCGGGGGGGCTTGGGGCCAACGTCCTGACTTTC. V gene TRBV11-3 combines with J gene TRBJ2-6; 8 positions match TRBD2. This CDR3 contains 15 residues. CDR1 and CDR2 from the germline V gene are SGHNT and YENEEA.